The clone carrying this T cell receptor beta chain was seen a few times. These data come from a study of T cell repertoires in cytomegalovirus infection. TCRdb reprocessed the reads with MiXCR, giving one entry per CDR3 protein. Found here are about 740,000 distinct CDR3 sequences, about a third of them singletons; the top ten hold 2.5% to 3%. The TCR was taken from a human donor in good health (CMV status not recorded). Some clones in this sample may be carry-over from other donors' samples. Input material: PBMCs.

Written as DNA, the CDR3 is TGCAGTGCTCCCAATGGGGGGGAAGCCAAAAACATTCAGTACTTC. Translated, it gives CSAPNGGEAKNIQYF. The rearrangement links TRBV20-1 to TRBJ2-4, with 7 bases identical to TRBD2. Germline V gives CDR1 DFQATT, CDR2 SNEGSKA (reference sequence). V lost 5 bases and J lost 0; bases outside the gene matches: 7. This CDR3 region has 15 residues.